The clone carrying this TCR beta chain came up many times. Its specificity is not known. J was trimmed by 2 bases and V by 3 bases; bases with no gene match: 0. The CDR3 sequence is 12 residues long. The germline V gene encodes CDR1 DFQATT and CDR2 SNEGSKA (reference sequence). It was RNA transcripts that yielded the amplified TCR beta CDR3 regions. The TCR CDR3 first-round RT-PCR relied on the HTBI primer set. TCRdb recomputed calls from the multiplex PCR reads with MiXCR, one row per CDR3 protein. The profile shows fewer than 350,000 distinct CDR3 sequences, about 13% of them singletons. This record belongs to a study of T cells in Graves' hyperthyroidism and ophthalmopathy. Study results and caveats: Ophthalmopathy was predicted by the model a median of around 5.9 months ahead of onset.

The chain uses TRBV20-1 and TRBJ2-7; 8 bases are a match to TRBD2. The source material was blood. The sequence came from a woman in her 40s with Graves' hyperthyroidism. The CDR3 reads CSASGRAYEQYF. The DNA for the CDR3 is TGCAGTGCTAGCGGGAGGGCCTACGAGCAGTACTTC.